These 5 T cell receptor beta chains were sequenced from one sample in a study of Ad26.COV2.S vaccination and SARS-CoV-2 variants. Treatment specified: around 19 received Ad26.COV2.S at low or high dose, single or two shots; about 5 received placebo; per-sample allocation not given. Following the first vaccine or placebo injection, samples were taken on day 63. Assay used: immunoSEQ multiplex PCR; TCRdb lists only in-frame clones, some missing. The sample lists approximately 300,000 clones; 85% to 90% were seen once. The sequencing used peripheral blood, collected in a trial of Ad26.COV2.S vaccine versus placebo. The source of these receptors is a person aged 18-60 years who received the Ad26.COV2.S COVID-19 vaccine or a placebo.

V usage is TRBV15 and J usage is TRBJ2-7, with 7 bases identical to TRBD1. J was trimmed by 0 bases and V by 0 bases; bases with no gene match: 8. Germline CDR1 is LNHNV and CDR2 is YYDKDF (reference sequence). CDR3 length equals 17 residues. CDR3 DNA: TGTGCCACCAGCAGAGATCAACAACAGGGGTACTCCTACGAGCAGTACTTC. Its translation: CATSRDQQQGYSYEQYF.

The chain recombines TRBV5-1 with TRBJ2-3, with TRBD1 matching over 10 bases. Germline loops: CDR1 SGHRS, CDR2 YFSETQ. CDR3 length: 15 amino acids. V lost 2 bases and J lost 3; bases outside the gene matches: 3. The CDR3: CASSLPDRGTDTQYF. The CDR3 nucleotides are TGCGCCAGCAGCTTACCGGACAGGGGGACAGATACGCAGTATTTT. The variable domain in full, with the rest retrieved from reference TRBV5-1 and TRBJ2-3, is KAGVTQTPRYLIKTRGQQVTLSCSPISGHRSVSWYQQTPGQGLQFLFEYFSETQRNKGNFPGRFSGRQFSNSRSEMNVSTLELGDSALYLCASSLPDRGTDTQYFGPGTRLTVL.

This chain uses TRBV12-3 or TRBV12-4 with TRBJ2-5; the D gene is possibly TRBD1 (6 bases). Deletions cut 6 bases from V and 5 bases from J, with 13 bases between. This CDR3 spans 13 amino acids. This CDR3 is CASSSTGPETQYF. The CDR3 DNA reads TGTGCCAGCAGCTCGACAGGTCCTGAGACCCAGTACTTC.

The chain recombines TRBV7-3 with TRBJ2-3; 10 bases fit TRBD1. The length of the CDR3 is 15 residues. Unmatched junction bases numbered 3, after V lost 2 bases and J lost 4 bases. CDR1 SGHTA and CDR2 FQGTGA come from the germline V gene. The CDR3 loop is CASSLWTGGADTQYF. In DNA, the CDR3 is TGTGCCAGCAGCTTATGGACAGGGGGAGCAGATACGCAGTATTTT.

DNA of the CDR3: TGCGCCAGCAGCTTTACCGCCGGGACCTCCACAGATACGCAGTATTTT. This encodes CASSFTAGTSTDTQYF. The rearrangement links TRBV5-1 to TRBJ2-3; D tentatively fits TRBD1 or TRBD2 (5 bases each). Per the germline V gene, CDR1 is SGHRS and CDR2 is YFSETQ. This CDR3 comprises 16 residues. The V end was cut by 2 bases, the J end by 2 bases, with 15 bases between.